This record covers a single TCR beta chain. Its antigen remains unidentified. The germline CDR1 and CDR2 sequences are SGHRS and YFSETQ. The CDR3 length is 14 residues. V was clipped by 5 bases and J by 11 bases, with 22 bases between them. An equimolar mix of two oligonucleotides served as the beta constant-region primer for TRBC1 and TRBC2. Ligated cDNA was amplified by four rounds of PCR with nested alpha and beta constant-region primers and SP2. Ligation attached a single-stranded oligonucleotide with a 12-nucleotide UMI and the SP2 primer to the cDNA 3' end. TCRdb ran MiXCR on the UMI-ligation and nested PCR reads and lists one entry per CDR3 protein. The sample lists 130,000 to 150,000 distinct CDR3 sequences, 20% to 25% occurring once. After the first PCR, alpha and beta chain libraries were processed separately. Cells stained for CD3, CD4, CD8, CD45RA and CD27 were sorted into four subsets. The sample originates from a study of naive and memory T cell subsets.

Study-wide results and limits: From naive to CM, EM and EMRA, diversity decreased and Gini increased. Naive repertoires, especially CD8, held a few larger clonotypes, possibly memory cells re-expressing CD45RA.

The clonotype comes from a human donor in good health. Sequencing input: naive CD4+ T cells from blood. The rearrangement links TRBV5-1 to TRBJ1-1; tentative D call: TRBD1 (5 bases). The CDR3 protein is CASSQRSGQFDAFF. Here the CDR3 DNA reads TGCGCCAGCAGTCAACGGTCGGGGCAGTTCGACGCTTTCTTT.